The next 18 T cell receptor beta chains were all read from a single sample in a study of T-cell memory formation after mild COVID-19. A single record per CDR3 protein comes from TCRdb applying MiXCR to the 5' RACE reads. Among about 430,000 distinct CDR3 sequences listed, approximately 18% were seen once. What was sequenced was PBMCs or a T cell subset sorted from them (not recorded which). These receptors were obtained from a man in his late teens or twenties who had mild COVID-19 (a few samples of this study predate the infection). Cell type and time point are not known.

The chain couples TRBV10-3 to TRBJ2-2; perhaps TRBD1 as D (5 bases). The V gene lost 10 bases and the J gene lost 0 bases, with 9 bases spanning the gap. The germline CDR1 and CDR2 sequences are ENHRY and SYGVKD. The length of the CDR3 is 13 residues. CDR3 protein: CATGQTNTGELFF. The CDR3 DNA reads as TGTGCCACCGGACAAACGAACACCGGGGAGCTGTTTTTT.

This clonotype was seen at least ten times. The J gene is TRBJ2-7, the V gene TRBV12-3 or TRBV12-4; D might be TRBD2 (7 bases). This CDR3 has 14 residues. V gave up 5 bases and J gave up 6 bases, with 17 bases separating them. The CDR3 loop is CASSPDGGRLEQYV. The CDR3 region has the DNA TGTGCCAGCAGTCCGGACGGGGGGCGCCTCGAGCAGTACGTC.

CDR3 coding DNA: TGTGCCAGCAGCTTGGCTTTCAGGGGGGGCACAGATACGCAGTATTTT. As protein: CASSLAFRGGTDTQYF. The chain uses TRBV5-6 and TRBJ2-3, with D perhaps TRBD1 (7 bases). Germline CDR1 is SGHDT and CDR2 is YYEEEE. The CDR3 length is 16 residues. Trimming left V 0 bases short and J 1 base short, with 12 bases between.

This clonotype appeared a few times. The gene calls are TRBV7-6 and TRBJ2-2; no definite D call. The V gene lost 2 bases and the J gene lost 7 bases, with 11 bases spanning the gap. This CDR3 has 14 amino acids. The V gene's germline CDR1 is SGHVS and CDR2 FNYEAQ. For the CDR3, the DNA is TGTGCCAGCAGCTTACCGGCGATGAACGGGGAGCTGTTTTTT. The encoded protein is CASSLPAMNGELFF.

Only a few counts were recorded for this clonotype. This chain connects TRBV7-8 to TRBJ1-5, with D perhaps TRBD1 (5 bases). The germline V and J ends were trimmed by 2 bases and 4 bases, with 15 bases remaining between them. The CDR3 extends over 16 amino acids. CDR1 is SGHVS, CDR2 FQNEAQ, per germline. CDR3 sequence reads: CASSLRGGTPNQPQHF. CDR3 nucleotides: TGTGCCAGCAGCTTAAGGGGCGGTACGCCGAATCAGCCCCAGCATTTT.

J is TRBJ2-5 and V is TRBV7-3; TRBD1 aligns across 7 bases. Per the germline V gene, CDR1 is SGHTA and CDR2 is FQGTGA. This CDR3 contains 19 residues. V gave up 5 bases and J gave up 3 bases; unmatched junction bases: 21. CDR3 loop: CASSPAVGGGQVYEETQYF. Here the CDR3 DNA reads TGTGCCAGCAGCCCCGCGGTAGGGGGTGGACAGGTTTATGAAGAGACCCAGTACTTC.

The rearrangement joins TRBV9 to TRBJ1-1; 7 nucleotides agree with TRBD1. The germline V gene encodes CDR1 SGDLS and CDR2 YYNGEE. The CDR3 is 14 residues long. The J segment lost 6 bases and the V segment lost 0 bases, leaving 5 bases of the junction unmatched. The CDR3: CASSVGDRAPEAFF. In nucleotides, the CDR3 is TGTGCCAGCAGCGTAGGAGACAGGGCACCTGAAGCTTTCTTT.

This clonotype was seen many times. The chain has TRBV25-1 and TRBJ1-1; possibly TRBD1 for D (6 bases). The V end was cut by 1 base, the J end by 10 bases, with 22 bases between. CDR3 length equals 16 residues. Germline-derived CDR1 and CDR2 are MGHDK and SYGVNS. In DNA form, the CDR3 reads TGTGCCAGCAGTGAATCAGGGTCAGGGGACTCAACGGGAGCTTTCTTT. Protein sequence: CASSESGSGDSTGAFF.

This clonotype was seen many times. The genes are TRBV5-1 and TRBJ2-2; D is undetermined. Germline V lookup: CDR1 SGHRS, CDR2 YFSETQ. This CDR3 comprises 13 residues. Trimming cost V 2 bases and J 2 bases, with 4 bases left between them. The CDR3 spells CASSFQNTGELFF. Written as DNA, the CDR3 is TGCGCCAGCAGCTTTCAAAACACCGGGGAGCTGTTTTTT.

This clonotype turned up a few times. This chain joins TRBV6-2 or TRBV6-3 and TRBJ1-6; 7 positions agree with TRBD1. V shed 6 bases and J 8 bases; nucleotides not matched to a gene: 7. CDR1 MNHEY and CDR2 SVGEGT come from the germline V gene. The CDR3 contains 14 residues. The CDR3: CASSPRGTDSPLHF. The CDR3 DNA is TGTGCCAGCAGCCCCAGGGGGACGGATTCACCCCTCCACTTT.

J is TRBJ2-3 and V is TRBV6-2 or TRBV6-3; D possibly corresponds to TRBD1 (5 bases). This CDR3 has 15 residues. V was shortened by 7 bases and J by 8 bases, with 22 bases between the two germline ends. Germline V gene data show CDR1 as MNHEY and CDR2 as SVGEGT. The chain's CDR3 is CASTYGAAMSSTQYF. CDR3 DNA: TGTGCCAGCACTTATGGGGCGGCCATGTCTAGTACGCAGTATTTT.

This clonotype was counted at least ten times. The gene calls are TRBV7-2 and TRBJ2-2, with D tentatively TRBD1 (5 bases). Germline V CDR1 and CDR2: SGHTA, FQGNSA. CDR3 length: 13 residues. The V end was cut by 5 bases, the J end by 4 bases, with 8 bases between. The CDR3 region is CASSPRVTGELFF. DNA for the CDR3: TGTGCCAGCAGCCCCAGGGTCACCGGGGAGCTGTTTTTT.

The chain joins TRBV6-2 or TRBV6-3 to TRBJ2-5, with D uncertain. Per germline, CDR1 MNHEY and CDR2 SVGEGT. The V end was cut by 1 base, the J end by 3 bases, with 6 bases between. CDR3 length: 13 amino acids. This CDR3 reads CASSYWVKETQYF. CDR3 nucleotide sequence: TGTGCCAGCAGTTACTGGGTAAAAGAGACCCAGTACTTC.

There are a few counts of this clonotype. The chain couples TRBV12-3 or TRBV12-4 to TRBJ1-1; perhaps TRBD1 as D (5 bases). V dropped 1 base and J dropped 6 bases, with 9 bases sitting between them. The CDR3 runs to 13 residues. This chain's CDR3 is CASSLVGGSEAFF. CDR3 nucleotides: TGTGCCAGCAGTTTAGTGGGGGGTTCTGAAGCTTTCTTT.

The chain carries TRBV6-5 and TRBJ1-1; TRBD1 aligns across 11 bases. Germline lookup yields CDR1 MNHEY and CDR2 SVGAGI. V lost 4 bases to trimming and J lost 6 bases; unmatched junction nucleotides: 7. The CDR3 sequence is 15 residues long. The CDR3 spells CASSFRDRGTSEAFF. DNA of the CDR3: TGTGCCAGCAGTTTCCGGGACAGGGGGACCTCTGAAGCTTTCTTT.

The chain combines TRBV7-2 with TRBJ2-5; maybe TRBD2 (5 bases). This CDR3 contains 13 residues. Germline loops: CDR1 SGHTA, CDR2 FQGNSA. V was cut by 6 bases and J by 4 bases, with 12 bases left in between. The CDR3 DNA reads as TGTGCCAGCAGGCTACTAGAACGAGAGACCCAGTACTTC. Encoded protein: CASRLLERETQYF.

This chain uses TRBV9 with TRBJ2-2; 7 nucleotides agree with TRBD1. V dropped 4 bases and J dropped 5; count of bases not matched to a gene: 11. This CDR3 is built from 16 residues. The germline gives CDR1 SGDLS, CDR2 YYNGEE. Here the CDR3 DNA reads TGTGCCAGCAGCCCCCGGGACAGACGGTTGACCGGGGAGCTGTTTTTT. Translated, it gives CASSPRDRRLTGELFF.

The rearrangement links TRBV29-1 to TRBJ2-3; 10 bases agree with TRBD2. The germline CDR1 and CDR2 sequences are SQVTM and ANQGSEA. Trimming removed 5 bases from V and 5 bases from J; junction bases left unmatched: 4. The CDR3 is 13 amino acids. CDR3 sequence (DNA): TGCAGCGTTTGGTCTAGCGGGGGAGATACGCAGTATTTT. Protein: CSVWSSGGDTQYF.